Following are 5 T cell receptor beta chains from one sample sequenced in a study of CD8+CD57+ T cells in acquired aplastic anemia. For CDR3 and TCR beta VDJ profiling, genomic DNA was the template used. Each CDR3 protein is one row after TCRdb ran MiXCR on the reads. The table includes over 150,000 distinct CDR3 sequences, 71% detected once. It was patients with CD8+CD57+ cell expansion by flow cytometry who were chosen for sequencing. The sample consisted of sorted CD4+, CD8+, or CD8+CD57+ T cells (not recorded which) from PBMCs. The receptors derive from a human donor with aplastic anemia.

This clonotype came up a few times. V is TRBV20-1 and J is TRBJ2-5; TRBD2 agrees at 10 bases. Germline-derived CDR1 and CDR2 are DFQATT and SNEGSKA (reference sequence). Losses at the gene ends were 7 bases for V and 3 bases for J; bases not matched to a gene: 5. CDR3 length equals 13 residues. CDR3 sequence: CSEGLAGEETQYF. CDR3 in DNA: TGCAGTGAGGGCCTAGCGGGGGAAGAGACCCAGTACTTC.

J is TRBJ1-1 and V is TRBV6-4; D may be TRBD1 (5 bases). V was pared by 3 bases and J by 4 bases, with 12 bases between. Germline V gives CDR1 MRHNA, CDR2 SNTAGT. This CDR3 contains 14 residues. The CDR3 coding sequence is TGTGCCAGCAGTGAAGCGGGGGAACGCACTGAAGCTTTCTTT. Protein sequence: CASSEAGERTEAFF.

On this clonotype itself: A much larger clone differs by one base, so this may be a read error. V gene TRBV6-4 combines with J gene TRBJ1-6; D not resolved. Trimming cost V 4 bases and J 7 bases, with 8 bases left between them. The V gene's germline CDR1 is MRHNA and CDR2 SNTAGT. The CDR3 loop spans 13 amino acids. In DNA form, the CDR3 reads TGTGCCAGCAGTGGGACGGAGAATTCACCCCTCCACTTT. Its translation: CASSGTENSPLHF.

This clonotype was seen a single time. The chain combines TRBV24-1 with TRBJ1-2; D remains ambiguous. CDR3 length: 13 residues. Trimming pared 2 bases from V and 6 bases from J, leaving 9 bases between. The germline CDR1 and CDR2 sequences are KGHDR and SFDVKD. The chain's CDR3 is CATSDSAVDGYTF. CDR3 sequence (DNA): TGTGCCACCAGTGATTCCGCGGTGGATGGCTACACCTTC.

This clonotype was seen a few times. The chain carries TRBV5-4 and TRBJ1-2; 7 bases are shared with TRBD1. Losses at the gene ends were 4 bases for V and 5 bases for J; bases not matched to a gene: 14. Germline V lookup: CDR1 SGHNT, CDR2 YYREEE (reference sequence). The CDR3 is 16 residues long. Written as DNA, the CDR3 is TGTGCCAGCAGCCCCGTCCCGGGACAGAGCGATTATGGCTACACCTTC. Translating it yields CASSPVPGQSDYGYTF.